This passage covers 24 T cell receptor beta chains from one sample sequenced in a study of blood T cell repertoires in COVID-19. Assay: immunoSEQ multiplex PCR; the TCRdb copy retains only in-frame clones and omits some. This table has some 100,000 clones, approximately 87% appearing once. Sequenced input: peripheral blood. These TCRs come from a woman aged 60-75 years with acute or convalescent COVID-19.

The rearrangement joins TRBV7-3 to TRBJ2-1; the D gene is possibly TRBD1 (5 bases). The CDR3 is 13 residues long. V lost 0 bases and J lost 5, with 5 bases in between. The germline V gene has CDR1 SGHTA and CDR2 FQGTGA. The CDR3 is CASSLTGDNEQFF. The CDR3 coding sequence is TGTGCCAGCAGCTTAACAGGGGACAATGAGCAGTTCTTC. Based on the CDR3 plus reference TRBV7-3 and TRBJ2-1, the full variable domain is GAGVSQTPSNKVTEKGKYVELRCDPISGHTALYWYRQSLGQGPEFLIYFQGTGAADDSGLPNDRFFAVRPEGSVSTLKIQRTERGDSAVYLCASSLTGDNEQFFGPGTRLTVL.

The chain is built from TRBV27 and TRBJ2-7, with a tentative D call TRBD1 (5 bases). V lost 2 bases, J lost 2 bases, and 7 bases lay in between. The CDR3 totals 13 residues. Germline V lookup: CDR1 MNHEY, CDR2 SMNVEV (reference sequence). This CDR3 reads CASSLGAAYEQYF. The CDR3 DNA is TGTGCCAGCAGTTTAGGGGCGGCCTACGAGCAGTACTTC.

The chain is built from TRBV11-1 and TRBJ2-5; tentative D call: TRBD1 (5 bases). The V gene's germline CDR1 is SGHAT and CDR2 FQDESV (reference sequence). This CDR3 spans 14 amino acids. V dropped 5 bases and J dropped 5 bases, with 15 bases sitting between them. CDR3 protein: CASSPKGIRETQYF. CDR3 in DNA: TGTGCCAGCAGCCCCAAGGGGATTCGGGAGACCCAGTACTTC.

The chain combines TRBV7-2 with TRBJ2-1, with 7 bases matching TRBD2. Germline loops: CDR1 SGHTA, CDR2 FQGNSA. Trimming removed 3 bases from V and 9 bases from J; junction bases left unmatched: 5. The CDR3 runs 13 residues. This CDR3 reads CASSFNSGSEQFF. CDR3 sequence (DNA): TGTGCCAGCAGCTTTAATAGCGGGTCTGAGCAGTTCTTC.

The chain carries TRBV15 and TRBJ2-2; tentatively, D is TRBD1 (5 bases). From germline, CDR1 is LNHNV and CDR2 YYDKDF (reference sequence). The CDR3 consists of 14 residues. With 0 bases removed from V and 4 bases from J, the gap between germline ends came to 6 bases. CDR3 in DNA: TGTGCCACCAGCAGAGAAGGGGTCACCGGGGAGCTGTTTTTT. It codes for CATSREGVTGELFF.

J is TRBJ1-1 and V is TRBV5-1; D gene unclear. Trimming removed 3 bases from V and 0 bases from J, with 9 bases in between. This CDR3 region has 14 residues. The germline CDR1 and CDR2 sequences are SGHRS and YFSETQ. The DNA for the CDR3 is TGCGCCAGCAGCTACCCGGGAATGAACACTGAAGCTTTCTTT. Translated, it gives CASSYPGMNTEAFF.

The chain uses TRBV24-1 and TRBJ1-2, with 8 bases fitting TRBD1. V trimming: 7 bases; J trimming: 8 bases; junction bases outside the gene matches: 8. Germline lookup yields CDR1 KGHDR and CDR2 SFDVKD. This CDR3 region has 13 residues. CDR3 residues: CATSQDRVQGYTF. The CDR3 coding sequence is TGTGCCACCAGCCAGGACAGGGTCCAAGGCTACACCTTC.

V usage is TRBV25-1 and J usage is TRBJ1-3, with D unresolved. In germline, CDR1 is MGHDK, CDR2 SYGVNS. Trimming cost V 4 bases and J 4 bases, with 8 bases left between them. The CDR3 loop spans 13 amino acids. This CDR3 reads CASSVTAGNTIYF. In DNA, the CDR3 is TGTGCCAGCAGTGTCACAGCCGGAAACACCATATATTTT.

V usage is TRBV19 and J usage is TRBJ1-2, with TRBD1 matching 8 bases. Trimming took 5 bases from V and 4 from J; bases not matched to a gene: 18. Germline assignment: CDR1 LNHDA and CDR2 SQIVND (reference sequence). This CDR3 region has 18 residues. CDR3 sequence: CASSFTPGGTGVVYGYTF. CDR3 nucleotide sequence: TGTGCCAGTAGTTTCACCCCCGGAGGGACAGGCGTTGTCTATGGCTACACCTTC.

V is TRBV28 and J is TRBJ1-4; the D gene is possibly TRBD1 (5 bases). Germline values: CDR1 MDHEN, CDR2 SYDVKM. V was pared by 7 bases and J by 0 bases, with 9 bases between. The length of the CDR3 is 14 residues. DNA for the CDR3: TGTGCCAGCATCGACAGCACAACTAATGAAAAACTGTTTTTT. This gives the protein CASIDSTTNEKLFF. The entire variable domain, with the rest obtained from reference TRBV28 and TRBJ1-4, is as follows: DVKVTQSSRYLVKRTGEKVFLECVQDMDHENMFWYRQDPGLGLRLIYFSYDVKMKEKGDIPEGYSVSREKKERFSLILESASTNQTSMYLCASIDSTTNEKLFFGSGTQLSVL.

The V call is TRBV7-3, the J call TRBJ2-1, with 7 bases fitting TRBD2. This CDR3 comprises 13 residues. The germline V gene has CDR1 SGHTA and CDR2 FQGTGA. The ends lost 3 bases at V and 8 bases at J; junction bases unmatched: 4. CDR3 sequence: CASSLTSLDEQFF. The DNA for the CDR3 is TGTGCCAGCAGCTTGACTAGCCTCGATGAGCAGTTCTTC.

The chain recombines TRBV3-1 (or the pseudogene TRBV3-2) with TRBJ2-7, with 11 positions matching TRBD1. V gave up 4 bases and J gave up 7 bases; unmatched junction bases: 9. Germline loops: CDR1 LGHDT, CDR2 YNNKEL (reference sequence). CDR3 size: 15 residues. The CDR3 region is CASSPYGQGAREQYF. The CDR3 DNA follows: TGTGCCAGCAGCCCGTATGGACAGGGGGCTAGGGAGCAGTACTTC.

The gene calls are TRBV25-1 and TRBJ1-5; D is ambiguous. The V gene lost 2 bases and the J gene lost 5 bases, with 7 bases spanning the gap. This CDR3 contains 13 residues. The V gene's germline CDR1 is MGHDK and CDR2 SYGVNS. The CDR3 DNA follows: TGTGCCAGCAGTGAAACTGGGCATCAGCCCCAGCATTTT. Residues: CASSETGHQPQHF.

In DNA, the CDR3 is TGTGCCAGCAGCTTGGCTTTCCCGGGAACTGATGGAAACACCATATATTTT. It translates to CASSLAFPGTDGNTIYF. The rearrangement links TRBV5-4 to TRBJ1-3; no clear D. This CDR3 has 17 residues. The V end was cut by 0 bases, the J end by 3 bases, with 16 bases between. Germline V lookup: CDR1 SGHNT, CDR2 YYREEE (reference sequence).

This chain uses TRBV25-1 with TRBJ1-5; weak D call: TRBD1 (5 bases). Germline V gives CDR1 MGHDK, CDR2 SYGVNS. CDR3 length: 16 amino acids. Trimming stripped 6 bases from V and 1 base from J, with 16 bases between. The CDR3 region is CASSAAGRTSNQPQHF. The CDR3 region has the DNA TGTGCCAGCAGCGCCGCGGGGCGGACGAGCAATCAGCCCCAGCATTTT.

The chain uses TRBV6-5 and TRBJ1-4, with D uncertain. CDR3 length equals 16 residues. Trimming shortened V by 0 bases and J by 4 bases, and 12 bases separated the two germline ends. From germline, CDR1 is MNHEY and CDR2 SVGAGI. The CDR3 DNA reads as TGTGCCAGCAGTTACTCCGAAGCGGGGTTTAATGAAAAACTGTTTTTT. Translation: CASSYSEAGFNEKLFF.

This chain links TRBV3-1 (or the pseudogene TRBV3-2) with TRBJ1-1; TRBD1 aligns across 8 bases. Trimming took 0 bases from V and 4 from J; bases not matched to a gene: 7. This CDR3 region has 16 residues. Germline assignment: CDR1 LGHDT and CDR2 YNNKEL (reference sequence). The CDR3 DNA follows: TGTGCCAGCAGCCAAGACGGCAGGGGGCAGAGCACTGAAGCTTTCTTT. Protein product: CASSQDGRGQSTEAFF.

The CDR3 DNA sequence: TGCGCCAGCGGTAGAGGGATTAACACCGGGGAGCTGTTTTTT. This encodes CASGRGINTGELFF. V is TRBV4-3 and J is TRBJ2-2, with D tentatively TRBD2 (5 bases). The CDR3 has 14 amino acids. V was trimmed by 8 bases and J by 2 bases, leaving 12 bases between them. The germline CDR1 and CDR2 sequences are LGHNA and YSLEER.

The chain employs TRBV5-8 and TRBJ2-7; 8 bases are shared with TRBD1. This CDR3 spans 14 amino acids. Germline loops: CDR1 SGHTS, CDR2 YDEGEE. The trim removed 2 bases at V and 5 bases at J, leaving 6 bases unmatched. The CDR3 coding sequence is TGTGCCAGCAGCTTAGCCAGGGGGCACAACGAGCAGTACTTC. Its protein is CASSLARGHNEQYF.

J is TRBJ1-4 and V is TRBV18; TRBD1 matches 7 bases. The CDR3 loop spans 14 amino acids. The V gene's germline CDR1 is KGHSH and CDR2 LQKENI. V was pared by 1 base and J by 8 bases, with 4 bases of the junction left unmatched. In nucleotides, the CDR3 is TGTGCCAGCTCACCACGGCGACAGGGCGAAAAACTGTTTTTT. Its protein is CASSPRRQGEKLFF. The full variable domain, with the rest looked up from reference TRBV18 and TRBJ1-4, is NAGVMQNPRHLVRRRGQEARLRCSPMKGHSHVYWYRQLPEEGLKFMVYLQKENIIDESGMPKERFSAEFPKEGPSILRIQQVVRGDSAAYFCASSPRRQGEKLFFGSGTQLSVL.

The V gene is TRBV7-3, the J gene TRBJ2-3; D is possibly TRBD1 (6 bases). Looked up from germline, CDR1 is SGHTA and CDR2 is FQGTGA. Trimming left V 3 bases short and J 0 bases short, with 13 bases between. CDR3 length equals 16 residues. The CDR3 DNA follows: TGTGCCAGCAGCTTGAGGGGGACAACCAGCACAGATACGCAGTATTTT. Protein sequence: CASSLRGTTSTDTQYF.

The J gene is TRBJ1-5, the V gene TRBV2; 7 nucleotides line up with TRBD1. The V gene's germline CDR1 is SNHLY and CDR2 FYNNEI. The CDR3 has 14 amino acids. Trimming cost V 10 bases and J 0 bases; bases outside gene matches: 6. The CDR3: CAIRGDNSNQPQHF. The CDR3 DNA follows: TGTGCCATCAGGGGGGACAATAGCAATCAGCCCCAGCATTTT.

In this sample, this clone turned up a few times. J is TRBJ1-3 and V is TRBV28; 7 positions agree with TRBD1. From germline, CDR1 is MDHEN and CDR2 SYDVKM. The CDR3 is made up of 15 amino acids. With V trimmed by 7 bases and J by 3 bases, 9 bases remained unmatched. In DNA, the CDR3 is TGTGCCAGCAATACAGGGGTAGGTGGTGGAAACACCATATATTTT. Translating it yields CASNTGVGGGNTIYF.

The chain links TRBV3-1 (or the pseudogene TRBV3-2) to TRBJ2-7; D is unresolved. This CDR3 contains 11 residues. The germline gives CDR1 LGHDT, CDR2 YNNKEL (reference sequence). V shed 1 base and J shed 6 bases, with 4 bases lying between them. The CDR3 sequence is CASSQASEQYF. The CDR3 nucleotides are TGTGCCAGCAGCCAAGCGTCCGAGCAGTACTTC.